This T cell receptor (beta chain) comes out of a study of identical twins. General study findings and limits: Researchers reported excess low generation probability among twin-shared out-of-frame alpha sequences. Models underestimated out-of-frame TCR alpha sharing in monozygotic twins.

Germline assignment: CDR1 SGHAT and CDR2 FQNNGV. The CDR3 length is 15 residues. The table lists this clonotype with a few counts. The antigen remains unidentified. Relative to the germline gene, one junction end is altered; a read error may explain this. TCRdb itself ran the 5' RACE reads through MiXCR, one entry per CDR3 protein. The table records 400,000 or so distinct CDR3 sequences, about 9% of them present only once. The receptor was derived from a woman aged 45-65 years in good health. The chain links TRBV11-2 to TRBJ1-1; the D gene is possibly TRBD1 (6 bases). The sequencing input was naive T cells sorted from blood. CDR3 residues: CTSSLRTVTYTEAFF. The CDR3 region has the DNA TGTACCAGCAGCTTAAGGACAGTCACCTACACTGAAGCTTTCTTT.